Listed here are 16 T cell receptor beta chains from one sample, sequenced in a study of PD-L1 blockade in urothelial cancer. Using immunoSEQ multiplex PCR, the repertoire was profiled, and TCRdb retains in-frame clones only, with some absent. The table records tens of thousands of clones, about 72% of them present only once. The input for sequencing was PBMCs, taken around atezolizumab (anti-PD-L1) treatment. The receptors come from a man aged 65-85 years with urothelial cancer.

This sequence joins TRBV6-1 and TRBJ1-5; D might be TRBD1 (5 bases). The CDR3 sequence is 18 residues long. Germline V CDR1 and CDR2: MNHNS, SASEGT. Trimming pared 0 bases from V and 0 bases from J, leaving 15 bases between. CDR3 sequence (DNA): TGTGCCAGCAGTGAAGCGGGCGTGGGGCGGACTAGCAATCAGCCCCAGCATTTT. Protein sequence: CASSEAGVGRTSNQPQHF.

The genes are TRBV28 and TRBJ2-7, with D unclear. Germline V gene lookup returns CDR1 MDHEN and CDR2 SYDVKM. There are 15 residues in the CDR3. With 4 bases removed from V and 2 bases from J, the gap between germline ends came to 15 bases. The chain's CDR3 is CASSSRQNRAYEQYF. The CDR3 nucleotides read TGTGCCAGCAGTTCTAGGCAAAACCGGGCCTACGAGCAGTACTTC.

The chain is built from TRBV4-2 and TRBJ2-7, with TRBD2 matching 15 bases. V lost 3 bases and J lost 4; bases outside the gene matches: 7. Germline values: CDR1 LGHNA, CDR2 YNFKEQ. The CDR3 spans 17 residues. The CDR3 nucleotides read TGTGCCAGCAGCCATGATGGACTAGCGGGGGGGCTATACGAGCAGTACTTC. Protein sequence: CASSHDGLAGGLYEQYF.

V usage is TRBV9 and J usage is TRBJ1-5; 10 bases line up with TRBD1. The CDR3 has 15 residues. CDR1 is SGDLS and CDR2 is YYNGEE in the germline V gene. Trimming cost V 4 bases and J 8 bases; bases outside gene matches: 9. The CDR3 reads CASSSDRGLGEPQHF. In DNA, the CDR3 is TGTGCCAGCAGCTCAGACAGGGGGCTGGGGGAGCCCCAGCATTTT.

This chain joins TRBV7-9 and TRBJ1-1, with D possibly being TRBD1 (5 bases). V was clipped by 0 bases and J by 4 bases, with 12 bases between them. CDR1 SEHNR and CDR2 FQNEAQ come from the germline V gene (reference sequence). The CDR3 length is 15 residues. The CDR3 region is CASSLATLGGTEAFF. The CDR3 bases are TGTGCCAGCAGCTTAGCGACCCTCGGGGGCACTGAAGCTTTCTTT.

The V gene is TRBV7-2, the J gene TRBJ1-1, with D possibly being TRBD1 (5 bases). CDR1 and CDR2 from the germline V gene are SGHTA and FQGNSA. Trimming took 3 bases from V and 6 from J, leaving 14 bases between them. The CDR3 consists of 14 residues. This chain's CDR3 is CASSFLSGGAEAFF. The CDR3 DNA follows: TGTGCCAGCAGCTTCCTGTCGGGGGGGGCTGAAGCTTTCTTT.

This clone was seen a few times. The rearrangement joins TRBV5-4 to TRBJ2-3; D perhaps matches TRBD1 (6 bases). V was clipped by 0 bases and J by 7 bases, with 9 bases between them. Germline V gene lookup returns CDR1 SGHNT and CDR2 YYREEE (reference sequence). The CDR3 covers 13 residues. The CDR3: CASSLGTDNTQYF. CDR3 DNA: TGTGCCAGCAGCTTGGGGACAGATAATACGCAGTATTTT.

The rearrangement uses TRBV6-1 and TRBJ2-5, with 7 bases that match TRBD2. There are 13 residues in the CDR3. V shed 3 bases and J 5 bases; nucleotides not matched to a gene: 3. Looked up from germline, CDR1 is MNHNS and CDR2 is SASEGT. CDR3 amino acids: CASSEVGGETQYF. The CDR3, as DNA: TGTGCCAGCAGTGAGGTGGGGGGGGAGACCCAGTACTTC.

This clone was found a few times. The V call is TRBV16, the J call TRBJ2-7; D unclear. Trimming removed 2 bases at V and 4 bases at J, with 6 bases between. In germline, CDR1 is KGHSY, CDR2 FQNENV. CDR3 length equals 12 residues. Here the CDR3 reads CASSQLRYEQYF. The CDR3 DNA follows: TGTGCCAGCAGCCAACTGCGATACGAGCAGTACTTC.

This chain uses TRBV6-1 with TRBJ1-1, with D maybe TRBD1 (5 bases). Germline V lookup: CDR1 MNHNS, CDR2 SASEGT. The ends were cut back, 5 bases at V and 3 bases at J, with 13 bases in the middle. The CDR3 is 14 amino acids. CDR3 region: CASSSQGWDTEAFF. The CDR3 nucleotides are TGTGCCAGCAGTTCCCAGGGCTGGGACACTGAAGCTTTCTTT.

The J gene is TRBJ1-2, the V gene TRBV7-9, with 10 bases aligning to TRBD1. This CDR3 is built from 15 residues. Germline CDR1 reads SEHNR; CDR2 reads FQNEAQ (reference sequence). V shed 5 bases and J 5 bases; nucleotides not matched to a gene: 8. CDR3 protein: CASSRLGQGGYGYTF. The CDR3 nucleotides read TGTGCCAGCAGCCGTTTAGGACAGGGGGGGTATGGCTACACCTTC.

The chain recombines TRBV7-9 with TRBJ2-1; the match to TRBD2 covers 8 bases. V trimming: 3 bases; J trimming: 4 bases; junction bases outside the gene matches: 11. Germline CDR1 SEHNR, CDR2 FQNEAQ (reference sequence). The CDR3 length is 17 residues. The CDR3 region has the DNA TGTGCCAGCAGCTTCATCGGGGCTAGCGGGCTTTACAATGAGCAGTTCTTC. Amino acids: CASSFIGASGLYNEQFF. Complete variable domain (other parts from reference TRBV7-9 and TRBJ2-1): DTGVSQNPRHKITKRGQNVTFRCDPISEHNRLYWYRQTLGQGPEFLTYFQNEAQLEKSRLLSDRFSAERPKGSFSTLEIQRTEQGDSAMYLCASSFIGASGLYNEQFFGPGTRLTVL.

The V and J genes are TRBV2 and TRBJ2-2; 9 bases map to TRBD2. Trimming took 6 bases from V and 2 from J; bases not matched to a gene: 19. The CDR3 runs 20 residues. Germline V CDR1 and CDR2: SNHLY, FYNNEI. The CDR3 bases are TGTGCCAGCAGGAAGTGGACGGACAGGACTAGCGAGATTAACACCGGGGAGCTGTTTTTT. Protein sequence: CASRKWTDRTSEINTGELFF.

V and J are TRBV5-6 and TRBJ2-5, with D tentatively TRBD1 (6 bases). The CDR3 length is 15 residues. Trimming shortened V by 2 bases and J by 4 bases, and 15 bases separated the two germline ends. Per germline, CDR1 SGHDT and CDR2 YYEEEE. CDR3 loop: CASSFLNTGRETQYF. CDR3 bases: TGTGCCAGCAGCTTCCTGAATACAGGGAGAGAGACCCAGTACTTC.

The rearrangement uses TRBV19 and TRBJ2-5; 10 bases line up with TRBD1. Germline loops: CDR1 LNHDA, CDR2 SQIVND (reference sequence). V shed 4 bases, J shed 5 bases, and the junction held 7 bases outside the gene matches. The CDR3 spans 15 residues. CDR3 sequence: CASSNSRQGAETQYF. The CDR3 DNA is TGTGCCAGTAGTAACTCACGACAGGGGGCCGAGACCCAGTACTTC.

This clone was observed once. V is TRBV4-2 and J is TRBJ2-3, with TRBD2 matching over 8 bases. Losses at the gene ends were 3 bases for V and 0 bases for J; bases not matched to a gene: 5. CDR1 and CDR2 (germline): LGHNA, YNFKEQ. This CDR3 contains 16 residues. CDR3 sequence: CASSHTQRGSTDTQYF. CDR3 sequence (DNA): TGTGCCAGCAGCCATACCCAGCGGGGGAGCACAGATACGCAGTATTTT.